Detailed here is one T cell receptor beta chain. Antigen: not known. The sample originates from a study of post-analysis software for immune sequencing data. Tagging with unique molecular identifiers was a feature of the TCR beta cDNA libraries. TCRdb re-called the PCR reads through MiXCR, storing one row per CDR3 protein. The table records 750,000 to 900,000 distinct CDR3 sequences, under 60% of them present only once. Study-level results: Among multiple sclerosis patients, normalized Chao1 diversity was significantly below that of controls. When patients were compared with controls, 4 or 5 TRBV segments were more frequent, TRBV5-6, TRBV5-1 and TRBV20-1 among them.

Germline-derived CDR1 and CDR2 are MNHNY and SVGAGI (reference sequence). This CDR3 spans 14 amino acids. J lost 6 bases, V lost 5 bases, and 7 bases had no gene match. Sequenced material: blood. The chain employs TRBV6-6 and TRBJ2-3; TRBD2 matches at 8 bases. The TCR originated in a girl aged 5-17 years with multiple sclerosis. The CDR3 loop is CASSLRTSRDTQYF. CDR3 sequence (DNA): TGTGCCAGCAGTCTAAGGACTAGCAGGGATACGCAGTATTTT.